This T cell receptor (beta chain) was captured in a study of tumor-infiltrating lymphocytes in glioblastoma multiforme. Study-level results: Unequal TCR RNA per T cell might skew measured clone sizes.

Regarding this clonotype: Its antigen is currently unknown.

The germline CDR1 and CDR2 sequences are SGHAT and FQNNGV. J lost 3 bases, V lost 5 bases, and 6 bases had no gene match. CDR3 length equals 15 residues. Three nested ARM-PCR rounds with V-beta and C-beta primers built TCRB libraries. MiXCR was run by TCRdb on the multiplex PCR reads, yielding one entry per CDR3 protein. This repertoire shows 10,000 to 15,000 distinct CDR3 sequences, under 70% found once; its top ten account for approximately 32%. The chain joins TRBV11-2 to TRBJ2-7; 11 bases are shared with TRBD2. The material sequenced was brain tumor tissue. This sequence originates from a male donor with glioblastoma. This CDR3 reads CASSVPGLAVYEQYF. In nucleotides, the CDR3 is TGTGCCAGCAGCGTACCGGGACTAGCGGTCTACGAGCAGTACTTC.